These T cell receptor beta chains were read from a single sample in a study of CD8+ T cells in alopecia areata. TCRdb's table, derived via immunoSEQ multiplex PCR, lists solely in-frame clones and lacks some. The profile covers around 69,000 clones, with 55% to 75% appearing a single time and around a sixth taken by the ten largest. The source was CD8+ T cells sorted from blood, collected at week 0. These receptors all stem from a human donor with alopecia areata. The conserved cysteine and the conserved F or W are not part of the CDR3 here. Clone size is shown for a subset of rows, as once, few, many or a class of expanded clone.

len	j_gene	abundance	v_gene	CDR3aa
14	TRBJ1-1	-	TRBV5-4	ASSLAIGEGNTEAF
14	TRBJ2-7	-	TRBV7-8	ASSLETLTSSYEQY
12	TRBJ2-1	-	TRBV29-1	SVPPKAVWDEQF
12	TRBJ2-7	-	TRBV27	ASSFSGGLYEQY
9	TRBJ1-1	-	TRBV30	AWSVLTEAF
13	TRBJ2-5	-	TRBV4-1	ASSPPLDDRETQY
14	TRBJ2-1	-	TRBV5-1	ASSFGLADVYNEQF
15	TRBJ2-6	few	TRBV2	ASSERGETSGANVLT
14	TRBJ2-4	-	TRBV27	ASGRTGEGWENIQY
14	TRBJ2-7	-	TRBV19	ASSAPGSSLIYEQY
11	TRBJ1-3	-	TRBV21-1	ASNRGSGNTIY
13	TRBJ2-2	few	TRBV28	ASSFGQGVTGELF
12	TRBJ2-7	-	TRBV2	ASGALADTYEQY
15	TRBJ2-6	-	TRBV7-9	ASSLKGQGFGANVLT
11	TRBJ2-7	many	TRBV6-5	ASSSTGLDEQY
12	TRBJ2-7	-	TRBV13	ASSTRAGVYEQY
14	TRBJ2-5	few	TRBV5-6	ASSLGTGLKRETQY
17	TRBJ2-3	-	TRBV29-1	SVDGFRRGQGFFTDTQY
11	TRBJ1-1	-	TRBV5-1	ASSLEGLVEAF
14	TRBJ2-7	-	TRBV19	ASMGLAGNDAYEQY
12	TRBJ1-1	-	TRBV27	ASKTGAMNTEAF
10	TRBJ2-7	few	TRBV29-1	SVEDAGYEQY
12	TRBJ1-3	-	TRBV29-1	SVEWPQGANTIY
14	TRBJ2-3	-	TRBV9	ASSVEGGGPGDTQY
13	TRBJ2-5	-	TRBV7-9	ASSLEAGGQETQY
15	TRBJ1-6	-	TRBV7-2	ASSQRGEWKYNSPLH
10	TRBJ2-3	-	TRBV6-1	ASSLGADTQY
14	TRBJ2-5	-	TRBV11-2	ASSPGGGGPQETQY
10	TRBJ2-1	-	TRBV7-9	AGALARNEQF
10	TRBJ2-1	-	TRBV7-9	ASSQNYNEQF
13	TRBJ2-3	once	TRBV9	ASSDSGGRTDTQY
12	TRBJ1-5	-	TRBV27	ASSSASSNQPQH
11	TRBJ1-2	-	TRBV6-5	ASSSTGAGGYT
13	TRBJ1-5	-	TRBV15	ATSVQSLSNQPQH
11	TRBJ1-2	few	TRBV7-9	ASSSTLNYGYT
11	TRBJ2-2	-	TRBV6-5	ASSYRPTGELF
12	TRBJ2-1	few	TRBV28	ASSLISYYNEQF
11	TRBJ1-1	-	TRBV7-2	ASDGPTDTEAF
12	TRBJ2-3	few	TRBV6-5	ASSVGSAPDTQY
16	TRBJ1-2	-	TRBV29-1	SVEDYWDSSARGSVYT
12	TRBJ2-7	few	TRBV29-1	SVSGTSGRNEQY
13	TRBJ2-7	-	TRBV7-9	ASSPTSGVPYEQY